This T cell receptor (beta chain) came from a study of shared clonotypes between healthy human individuals. About the study: Every donor yielded three CD4 naive, three CD4 memory, two CD8 naive and one CD8 memory plate.

This CDR3 is built from 16 residues. Trimming removed 4 bases at V and 2 bases at J, with 17 bases between. Germline CDR1 and CDR2: MGHDK and SYGVNS. Original data processing: As immunoSEQ supplied junction-only sequences (without quality scores), filtering differed. Generated by immunoSEQ multiplex PCR, the TCRdb table keeps only in-frame clones and is missing some. V and J calls and clone size follow that table, whereas D and trimming were derived from the DNA. The sample has over a million clones, around 78% seen once. This clone was counted a few times. Sequencing used memory CD4+ T cells from PBMCs. This sample's subset: CD45RA-negative fraction. The TCR originated in a man aged 18 to 30 in good health. Some clones in this sample may be carry-over from other donors' samples. V gene TRBV25-1 combines with J gene TRBJ1-1; possible D gene TRBD1, 6 bases. CDR3: CASSGQQGPLNTEAFF. CDR3 sequence (DNA): TGTGCCAGCAGTGGTCAACAGGGTCCCTTAAACACTGAAGCTTTCTTT.